Listed below are T cell receptor beta chains from one sample, sequenced in a study of cytomegalovirus exposure and HLA in healthy donors. Generated by immunoSEQ multiplex PCR, the TCRdb table keeps only in-frame clones and is missing some. The sample gives about 160,000 clones, around three quarters of which show up once; roughly 1% is in the top ten. Sequenced material: PBMCs. The receptors stem from a middle-aged woman in good health and CMV-seronegative. Both conserved end residues are part of each CDR3. The D gene is left open where the match is weak. Size is stated for part of the rows, as once, few or many counts, or as a class when the clone is expanded.

v_call	d_call	clone_size	j_call	cdr3_aa	cdr3_nt
TRBV7-9	NA	once	TRBJ2-2	CASSPESAELFF	TGTGCCAGCAGCCCAGAAAGCGCGGAGCTGTTTTTT
TRBV5-1	TRBD2	NA	TRBJ2-2	CASGTSSNTGELFF	TGCGCCAGCGGGACTAGTTCGAACACCGGGGAGCTGTTTTTT
TRBV6-1	NA	NA	TRBJ2-7	CASSESPAGNYEQYF	TGTGCCAGCAGTGAGTCCCCCGCGGGGAACTACGAGCAGTACTTC
TRBV27	TRBD1	NA	TRBJ2-1	CASSSDRRYPNEQFF	TGTGCCAGCAGTTCGGACAGGCGATACCCCAATGAGCAGTTCTTC
TRBV6-1	TRBD1	NA	TRBJ2-7	CASSVLQTGGYEQYF	TGTGCCAGCAGTGTTCTTCAGACAGGGGGTTACGAGCAGTACTTC
TRBV7-3	NA	NA	TRBJ2-1	CASSSALGGMGNEQFF	TGTGCCAGCAGCTCGGCCCTAGGGGGTATGGGAAATGAGCAGTTCTTC
TRBV28	NA	NA	TRBJ1-2	CASSLGGVRGHYGYTF	TGTGCCAGCAGTTTGGGAGGGGTCAGGGGTCACTATGGCTACACCTTC
TRBV25-1	NA	once	TRBJ1-1	CASSDQVIGTEAFF	TGTGCCAGCAGCGACCAAGTCATCGGGACTGAAGCTTTCTTT
TRBV7-8	TRBD2	few	TRBJ2-3	CASSLRGLDFAGKDTQYF	TGTGCCAGCAGCTTGCGGGGACTAGATTTTGCCGGTAAAGATACGCAGTATTTT
TRBV5-6	TRBD1	NA	TRBJ1-2	CASSSWTGGDYGYTF	TGTGCCAGCAGCTCATGGACAGGGGGCGACTATGGCTACACCTTC
TRBV27	TRBD2	few	TRBJ2-7	CASSFLAGLPYEQYF	TGTGCCAGCAGTTTCCTAGCGGGGCTTCCCTACGAGCAGTACTTC
TRBV7-3	TRBD1	NA	TRBJ2-3	CASSLEGQGTDTQYF	TGTGCCAGCAGCTTAGAGGGACAGGGGACAGATACGCAGTATTTT
TRBV28	TRBD2	NA	TRBJ2-3	CASSLARGRATDTQYF	TGTGCCAGCAGTTTAGCGCGCGGGAGGGCCACAGATACGCAGTATTTT
TRBV5-3	NA	NA	TRBJ2-4	CARSLGTAAKNIQYF	TGTGCCAGAAGCCTAGGGACTGCAGCCAAAAACATTCAGTACTTC
TRBV7-2	TRBD2	NA	TRBJ2-4	CASSFLGLAVAKNIQYF	TGTGCCAGCAGCTTTTTGGGACTAGCGGTAGCCAAAAACATTCAGTACTTC
TRBV9	TRBD1	once	TRBJ1-2	CASSVDGQGGYTF	TGTGCCAGCAGCGTAGACGGACAGGGGGGCTACACCTTC
TRBV2	TRBD1	NA	TRBJ1-6	CARRTGQGNSPLHF	TGTGCCCGCCGGACGGGACAGGGAAATTCACCCCTCCACTTT
TRBV27	NA	NA	TRBJ2-5	CASSFQRGFGETQYF	TGTGCCAGCAGTTTTCAAAGAGGGTTCGGAGAGACCCAGTACTTC
TRBV6-5	TRBD1	NA	TRBJ2-7	CASSDRGEQYF	TGTGCCAGCAGCGACAGGGGTGAGCAGTACTTC
TRBV29-1	TRBD1	once	TRBJ1-6	CSVARDRESPLHF	TGCAGCGTTGCCCGGGACAGGGAATCACCCCTCCACTTT
TRBV25-1	NA	NA	TRBJ2-1	CASISLWTGTINEQFF	TGTGCCAGCATCTCCCTTTGGACAGGGACTATCAATGAGCAGTTCTTC
TRBV6-5	NA	NA	TRBJ2-7	CASRPPGRPYEQYF	TGTGCCAGCAGGCCCCCAGGTCGACCCTACGAGCAGTACTTC
TRBV6-5	NA	NA	TRBJ1-1	CASSYLGRAFF	TGTGCCAGCAGTTATCTGGGGAGGGCTTTCTTT
TRBV5-5	NA	few	TRBJ2-5	CASSLDPREETQYF	TGTGCCAGCAGCTTAGATCCGAGGGAGGAGACCCAGTACTTC
TRBV7-9	NA	NA	TRBJ1-2	CASSETGNGYTF	TGTGCCAGCAGCGAAACAGGGAACGGCTACACCTTC
TRBV5-6	NA	NA	TRBJ2-7	CASSTRHEQYF	TGTGCCAGCAGCACTCGTCACGAGCAGTACTTC
TRBV6-6	TRBD1	NA	TRBJ1-5	CASSYQTGEGQPQHF	TGTGCCAGCAGTTACCAGACAGGGGAGGGTCAGCCCCAGCATTTT
TRBV9	TRBD2	few	TRBJ2-7	CASSPGTTLEQYF	TGTGCCAGCAGCCCCGGGACTACCCTCGAGCAGTACTTC
TRBV2	NA	NA	TRBJ1-5	CASRGRPSNQPQHF	TGTGCCAGCAGGGGGAGGCCGAGCAATCAGCCCCAGCATTTT
TRBV10-3	TRBD2	NA	TRBJ2-1	CAISEPRLAGGGDEQFF	TGTGCCATCAGTGAACCCCGACTAGCGGGAGGAGGAGATGAGCAGTTCTTC
TRBV6-1	NA	NA	TRBJ1-5	CASLAGDRRHF	TGTGCCAGCCTCGCAGGGGACCGGCGGCATTTT
TRBV7-9	NA	NA	TRBJ1-5	CASSSTGYQPQHF	TGTGCCAGCAGCTCGACGGGGTATCAGCCCCAGCATTTT
TRBV5-1	NA	few	TRBJ2-2	CASSLPSTSTGELFF	TGCGCCAGCAGCTTGCCATCGACTTCTACCGGGGAGCTGTTTTTT
TRBV9	TRBD2	once	TRBJ2-2	CASSVSGTNTGELFF	TGTGCCAGCAGCGTTAGCGGGACGAACACCGGGGAGCTGTTTTTT
TRBV6-1	NA	NA	TRBJ2-7	CASTYGLYEQYF	TGTGCCAGCACCTATGGACTCTACGAGCAGTACTTC
TRBV7-8	NA	few	TRBJ2-7	CASSLGGVSEQYF	TGTGCCAGCAGCTTAGGGGGGGTGAGCGAGCAGTACTTC
TRBV10-3	TRBD1	NA	TRBJ1-5	CAISEFRGPNQPQHF	TGTGCCATCAGTGAGTTCAGGGGGCCAAATCAGCCCCAGCATTTT
TRBV27	TRBD2	once	TRBJ2-1	CAIQSGRGDNEQFF	TGTGCCATCCAAAGCGGGAGGGGTGACAATGAGCAGTTCTTC
TRBV18	TRBD1	NA	TRBJ1-1	CASSPGEGATEAFF	TGTGCCAGCTCACCCGGAGAGGGGGCAACCGAAGCTTTCTTT
TRBV7-3	NA	NA	TRBJ2-1	CASSTSAVNEQFF	TGTGCCAGCAGCACAAGCGCAGTCAATGAGCAGTTCTTC
TRBV5-1	NA	NA	TRBJ1-2	CASSSRVDYGYTF	TGCGCCAGCAGCTCCAGGGTGGACTATGGCTACACCTTC
TRBV10-3	NA	once	TRBJ2-1	CAISEGGAAGFNEQFF	TGTGCCATCAGTGAGGGGGGGGCCGCAGGGTTCAATGAGCAGTTCTTC
TRBV29-1	TRBD1	NA	TRBJ1-5	CSVGTGGNQPQHF	TGCAGCGTCGGGACAGGGGGAAATCAGCCCCAGCATTTT
TRBV10-3	TRBD1	NA	TRBJ2-7	CAISEGQGAYEQYF	TGTGCCATCAGTGAGGGACAGGGGGCCTACGAGCAGTACTTC
TRBV29-1	NA	NA	TRBJ1-4	CSAANEKLFF	TGCAGCGCTGCTAATGAAAAACTGTTTTTT
TRBV10-3	TRBD1	NA	TRBJ2-1	CAIREGTGGAYEQFF	TGTGCCATCAGGGAAGGGACAGGGGGCGCGTATGAGCAGTTCTTC
TRBV5-6	NA	NA	TRBJ2-1	CASSRPRSSYNEQFF	TGTGCCAGCAGCCGTCCTAGAAGCTCCTACAATGAGCAGTTCTTC
TRBV11-3	NA	NA	TRBJ2-7	CASSLGGEPYEQYF	TGTGCCAGCAGCTTAGGCGGGGAGCCCTACGAGCAGTACTTC
TRBV25-1	TRBD2	NA	TRBJ2-1	CASSRLAGGEQFF	TGTGCCAGCAGCAGACTAGCGGGAGGCGAGCAGTTCTTC